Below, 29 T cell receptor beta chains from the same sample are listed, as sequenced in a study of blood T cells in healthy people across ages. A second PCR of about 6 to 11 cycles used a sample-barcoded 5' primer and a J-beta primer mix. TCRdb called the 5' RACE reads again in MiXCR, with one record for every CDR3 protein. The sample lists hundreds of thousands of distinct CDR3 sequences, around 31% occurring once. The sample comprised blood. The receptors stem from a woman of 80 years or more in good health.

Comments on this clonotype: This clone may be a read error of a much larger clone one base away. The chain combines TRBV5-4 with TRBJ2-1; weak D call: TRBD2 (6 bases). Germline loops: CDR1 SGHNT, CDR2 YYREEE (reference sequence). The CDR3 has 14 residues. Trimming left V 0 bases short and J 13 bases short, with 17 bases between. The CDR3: CASSLDGDRETQFF. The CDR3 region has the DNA TGTGCCAGCAGCTTGGATGGAGACCGGGAGACCCAGTTCTTC.

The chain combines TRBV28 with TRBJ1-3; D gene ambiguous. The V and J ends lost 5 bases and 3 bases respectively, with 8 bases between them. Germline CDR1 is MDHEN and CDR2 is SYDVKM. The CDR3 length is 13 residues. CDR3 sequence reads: CASSEPRGNTIYF. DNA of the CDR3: TGTGCCAGCAGTGAACCCCGTGGAAACACCATATATTTT. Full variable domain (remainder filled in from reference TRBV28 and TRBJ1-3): DVKVTQSSRYLVKRTGEKVFLECVQDMDHENMFWYRQDPGLGLRLIYFSYDVKMKEKGDIPEGYSVSREKKERFSLILESASTNQTSMYLCASSEPRGNTIYFGEGSWLTVV.

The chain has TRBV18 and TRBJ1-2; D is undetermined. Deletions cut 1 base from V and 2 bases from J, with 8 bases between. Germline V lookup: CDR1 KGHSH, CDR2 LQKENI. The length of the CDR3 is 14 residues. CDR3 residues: CASSPQRSNYGYTF. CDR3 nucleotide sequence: TGTGCCAGCTCACCACAAAGGTCGAACTATGGCTACACCTTC.

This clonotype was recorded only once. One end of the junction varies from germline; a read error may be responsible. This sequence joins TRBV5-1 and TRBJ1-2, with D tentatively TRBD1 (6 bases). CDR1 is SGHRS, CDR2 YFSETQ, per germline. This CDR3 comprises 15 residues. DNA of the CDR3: TGCGCCAACAGCTTGGGGCTCGACAGGAACTATGGCTACACCTTC. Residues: CANSLGLDRNYGYTF.

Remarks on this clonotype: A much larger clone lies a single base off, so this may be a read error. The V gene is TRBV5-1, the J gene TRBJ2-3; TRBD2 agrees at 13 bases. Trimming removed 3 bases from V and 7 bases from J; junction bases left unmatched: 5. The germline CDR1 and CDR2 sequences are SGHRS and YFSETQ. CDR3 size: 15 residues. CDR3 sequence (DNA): TGCGCCAGCAGCTCGGGACTAGCGGGGCGGAATACGCAGTATTTT. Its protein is CASSSGLAGRNTQYF.

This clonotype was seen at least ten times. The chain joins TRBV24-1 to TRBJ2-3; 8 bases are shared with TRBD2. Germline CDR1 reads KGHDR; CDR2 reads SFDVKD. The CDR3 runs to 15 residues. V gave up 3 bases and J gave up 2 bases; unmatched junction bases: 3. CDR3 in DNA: TGTGCCACCAGTGATGTAGCGGGGTCCACAGATACGCAGTATTTT. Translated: CATSDVAGSTDTQYF.

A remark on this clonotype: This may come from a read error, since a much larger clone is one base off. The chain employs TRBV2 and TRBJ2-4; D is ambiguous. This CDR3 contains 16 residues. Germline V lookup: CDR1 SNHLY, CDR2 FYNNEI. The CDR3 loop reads CASGEALHLAKNIQYF. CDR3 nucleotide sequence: TGTGCCAGCGGTGAAGCGCTTCACCTAGCCAAAAACATTCAGTACTTC.

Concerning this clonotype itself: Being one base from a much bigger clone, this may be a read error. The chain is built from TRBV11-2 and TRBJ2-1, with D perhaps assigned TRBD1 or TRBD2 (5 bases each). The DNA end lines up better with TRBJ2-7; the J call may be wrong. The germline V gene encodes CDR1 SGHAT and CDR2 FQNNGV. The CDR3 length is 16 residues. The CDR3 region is CASSSTHGGSYNEQYF. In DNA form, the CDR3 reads TGTGCCAGCAGCTCCACCCATGGGGGTTCCTACAATGAGCAGTACTTC.

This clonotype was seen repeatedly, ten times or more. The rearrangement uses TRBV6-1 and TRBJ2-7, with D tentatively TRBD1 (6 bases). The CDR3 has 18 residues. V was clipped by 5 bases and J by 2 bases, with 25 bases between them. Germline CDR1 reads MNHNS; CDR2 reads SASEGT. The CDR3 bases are TGTGCCAGCAGTCCCAAGGGACAAACCGGGACATTTCCCTACGAGCAGTACTTC. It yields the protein CASSPKGQTGTFPYEQYF.

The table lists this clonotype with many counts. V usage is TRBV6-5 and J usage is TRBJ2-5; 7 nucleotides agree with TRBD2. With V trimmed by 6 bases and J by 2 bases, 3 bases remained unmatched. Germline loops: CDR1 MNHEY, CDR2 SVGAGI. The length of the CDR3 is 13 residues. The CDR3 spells CASRPAGQETQYF. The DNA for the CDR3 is TGTGCCAGCAGGCCAGCGGGGCAAGAGACCCAGTACTTC.

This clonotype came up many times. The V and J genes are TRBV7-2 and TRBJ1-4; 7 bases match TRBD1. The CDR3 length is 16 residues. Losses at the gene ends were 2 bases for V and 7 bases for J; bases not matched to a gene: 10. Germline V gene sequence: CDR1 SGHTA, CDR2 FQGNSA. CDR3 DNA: TGTGCCAGCAGCTTATTCGGCGCAGGGGGTGGTGAAAAACTGTTTTTT. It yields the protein CASSLFGAGGGEKLFF. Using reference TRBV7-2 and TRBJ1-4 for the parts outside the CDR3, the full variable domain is GAGVSQSPSNKVTEKGKDVELRCDPISGHTALYWYRQSLGQGLEFLIYFQGNSAPDKSGLPSDRFSAERTGGSVSTLTIQRTQQEDSAVYLCASSLFGAGGGEKLFFGSGTQLSVL.

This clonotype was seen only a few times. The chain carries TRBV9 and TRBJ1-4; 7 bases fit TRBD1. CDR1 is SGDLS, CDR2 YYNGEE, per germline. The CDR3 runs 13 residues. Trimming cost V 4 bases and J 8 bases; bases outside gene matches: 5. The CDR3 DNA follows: TGTGCCAGCAGCACGGGGACAGAAGAAAAACTGTTTTTT. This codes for CASSTGTEEKLFF.

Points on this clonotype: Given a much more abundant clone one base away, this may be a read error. CDR3 in amino acids: CASSLRTAGNEKRFF. CDR3 DNA: TGTGCCAGCAGCCTACGGACGGCTGGGAATGAAAAACGGTTTTTT. The chain joins TRBV7-2 to TRBJ1-4; D gene ambiguous. Germline V gene data show CDR1 as SGHTA and CDR2 as FQGNSA. This CDR3 comprises 15 residues. Using reference TRBV7-2 and TRBJ1-4 for the parts outside the CDR3, the full variable domain is GAGVSQSPSNKVTEKGKDVELRCDPISGHTALYWYRQSLGQGLEFLIYFQGNSAPDKSGLPSDRFSAERTGGSVSTLTIQRTQQEDSAVYLCASSLRTAGNEKRFFGSGTQLSVL.

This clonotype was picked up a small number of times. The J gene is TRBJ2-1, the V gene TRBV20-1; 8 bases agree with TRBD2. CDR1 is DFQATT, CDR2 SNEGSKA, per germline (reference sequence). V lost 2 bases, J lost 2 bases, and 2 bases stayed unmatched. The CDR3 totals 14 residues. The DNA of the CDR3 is TGCAGTGCTAGAACGGGGGGGACCTACAATGAGCAGTTCTTC. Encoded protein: CSARTGGTYNEQFF.

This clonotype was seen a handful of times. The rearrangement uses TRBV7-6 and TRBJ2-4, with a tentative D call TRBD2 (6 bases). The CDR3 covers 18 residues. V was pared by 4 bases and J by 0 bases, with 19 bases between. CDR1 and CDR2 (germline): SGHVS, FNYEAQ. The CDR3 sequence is CASSSPSGCTLAKNIQYF. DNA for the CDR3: TGTGCCAGCAGCTCTCCGAGCGGGTGTACTCTAGCCAAAAACATTCAGTACTTC. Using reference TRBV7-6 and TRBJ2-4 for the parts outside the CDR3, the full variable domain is GAGVSQSPRYKVTKRGQDVALRCDPISGHVSLYWYRQALGQGPEFLTYFNYEAQQDKSGLPNDRFSAERPEGSISTLTIQRTEQRDSAMYRCASSSPSGCTLAKNIQYFGAGTRLSVL.

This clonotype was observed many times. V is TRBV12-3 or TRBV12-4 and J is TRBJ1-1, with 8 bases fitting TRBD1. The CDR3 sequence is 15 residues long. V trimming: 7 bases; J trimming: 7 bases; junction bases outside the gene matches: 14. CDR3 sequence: CASNRQTGVGGEAFF. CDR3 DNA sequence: TGTGCCAGCAACAGACAGACAGGGGTGGGAGGTGAAGCTTTCTTT.

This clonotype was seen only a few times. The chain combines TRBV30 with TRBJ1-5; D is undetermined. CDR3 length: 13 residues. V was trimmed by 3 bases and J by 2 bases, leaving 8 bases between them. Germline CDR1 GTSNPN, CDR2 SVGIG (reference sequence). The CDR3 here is CAWSAGGNQPQHF. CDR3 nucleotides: TGTGCCTGGAGCGCAGGTGGCAATCAGCCCCAGCATTTT.

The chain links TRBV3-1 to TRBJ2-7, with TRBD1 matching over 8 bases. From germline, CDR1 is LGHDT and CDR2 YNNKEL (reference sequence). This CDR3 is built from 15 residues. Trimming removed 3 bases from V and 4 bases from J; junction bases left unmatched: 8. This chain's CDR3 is CASSQPQGAVYEQYF. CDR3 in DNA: TGTGCCAGCAGCCAGCCTCAGGGGGCGGTTTACGAGCAGTACTTC.

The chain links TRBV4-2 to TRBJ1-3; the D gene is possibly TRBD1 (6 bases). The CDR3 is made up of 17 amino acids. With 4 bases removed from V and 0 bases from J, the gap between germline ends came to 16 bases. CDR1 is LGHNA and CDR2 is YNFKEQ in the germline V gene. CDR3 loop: CASSPGGGHSSGNTIYF. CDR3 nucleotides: TGTGCCAGCAGCCCCGGGGGGGGGCACAGCTCTGGAAACACCATATATTTT.

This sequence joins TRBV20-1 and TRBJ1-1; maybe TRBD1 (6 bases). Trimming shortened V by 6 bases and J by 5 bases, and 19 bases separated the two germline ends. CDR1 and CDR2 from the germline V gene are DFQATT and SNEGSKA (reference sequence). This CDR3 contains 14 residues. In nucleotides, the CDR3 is TGCAGTGCAACCCGCGGGAGGGGGTGGACTGAAGCTTTCTTT. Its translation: CSATRGRGWTEAFF.

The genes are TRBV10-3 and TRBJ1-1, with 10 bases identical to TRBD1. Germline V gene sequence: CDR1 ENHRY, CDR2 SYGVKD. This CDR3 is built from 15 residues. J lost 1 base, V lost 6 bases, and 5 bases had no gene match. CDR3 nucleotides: TGTGCCATCAGCCGACAGGGGGCGAAGAACACTGAAGCTTTCTTT. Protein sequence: CAISRQGAKNTEAFF.

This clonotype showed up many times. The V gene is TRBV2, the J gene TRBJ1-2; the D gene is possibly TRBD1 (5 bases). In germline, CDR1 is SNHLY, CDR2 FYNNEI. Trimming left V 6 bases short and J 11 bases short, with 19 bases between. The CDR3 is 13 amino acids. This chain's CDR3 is CASSLRREGPYTF. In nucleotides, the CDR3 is TGTGCCAGCAGCCTACGCCGGGAGGGACCTTACACCTTC.

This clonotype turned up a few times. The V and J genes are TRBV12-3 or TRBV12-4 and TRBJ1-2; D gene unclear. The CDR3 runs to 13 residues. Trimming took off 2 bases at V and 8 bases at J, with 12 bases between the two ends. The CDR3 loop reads CASSLYGLRGYTF. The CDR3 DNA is TGTGCCAGCAGTTTATATGGGCTACGGGGCTACACCTTC.

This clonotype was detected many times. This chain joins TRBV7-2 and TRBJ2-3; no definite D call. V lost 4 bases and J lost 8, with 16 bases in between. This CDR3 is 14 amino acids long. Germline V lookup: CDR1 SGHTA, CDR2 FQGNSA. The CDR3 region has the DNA TGTGCCAGCAGCTCCGGCTATGGAAGAGGTACGCAGTATTTT. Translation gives CASSSGYGRGTQYF. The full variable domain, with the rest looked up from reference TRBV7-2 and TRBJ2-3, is GAGVSQSPSNKVTEKGKDVELRCDPISGHTALYWYRQSLGQGLEFLIYFQGNSAPDKSGLPSDRFSAERTGGSVSTLTIQRTQQEDSAVYLCASSSGYGRGTQYFGPGTRLTVL.

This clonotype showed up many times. CDR3 loop: CASSYSWDRVGEQFF. In DNA form, the CDR3 reads TGTGCCAGCAGCTACAGCTGGGACAGGGTTGGTGAGCAGTTCTTC. The chain couples TRBV7-2 to TRBJ2-1, with TRBD1 matching 9 bases. The CDR3 has 15 amino acids. The germline V gene encodes CDR1 SGHTA and CDR2 FQGNSA. Trimming cost V 4 bases and J 9 bases; bases outside gene matches: 10.

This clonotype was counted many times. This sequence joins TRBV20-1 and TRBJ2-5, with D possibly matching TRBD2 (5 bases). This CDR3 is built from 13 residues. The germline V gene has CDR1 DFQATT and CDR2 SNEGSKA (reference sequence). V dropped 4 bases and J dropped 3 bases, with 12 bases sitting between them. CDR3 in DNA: TGCAGTGCTAACGTTCAGAGGGAAGAGACCCAGTACTTC. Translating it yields CSANVQREETQYF.

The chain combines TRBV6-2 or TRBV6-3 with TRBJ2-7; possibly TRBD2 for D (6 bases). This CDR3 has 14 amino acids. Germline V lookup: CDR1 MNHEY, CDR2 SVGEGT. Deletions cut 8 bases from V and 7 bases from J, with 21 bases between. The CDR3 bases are TGTGCCAGCGGCGGGGCTCGGGGCCACAATGAGCAGTACTTC. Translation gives CASGGARGHNEQYF.

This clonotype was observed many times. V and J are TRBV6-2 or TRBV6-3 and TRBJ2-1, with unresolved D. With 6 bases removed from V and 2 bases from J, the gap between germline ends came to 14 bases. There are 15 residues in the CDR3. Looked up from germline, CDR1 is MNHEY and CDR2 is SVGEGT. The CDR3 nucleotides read TGTGCCAGCAGCCCCAAAGGACGGCCCTACAATGAGCAGTTCTTC. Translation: CASSPKGRPYNEQFF.

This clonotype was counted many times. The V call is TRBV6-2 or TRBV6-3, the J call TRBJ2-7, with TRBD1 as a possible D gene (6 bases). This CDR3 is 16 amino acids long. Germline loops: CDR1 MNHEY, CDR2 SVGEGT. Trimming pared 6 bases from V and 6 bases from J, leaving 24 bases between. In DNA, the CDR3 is TGTGCCAGCAGGAGAATTTCCGGGACAAGGTGGGGCGAGCAGTACTTC. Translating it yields CASRRISGTRWGEQYF.